This T cell receptor (beta chain) comes out of a study of T cell responses to AZD1222 COVID-19 vaccine. Using immunoSEQ multiplex PCR, the repertoire was profiled, and TCRdb retains in-frame clones only, with some absent. The data contain roughly 120,000 clones, roughly 87% of them singletons. The CDR3 has 15 amino acids. In germline, CDR1 is MDHEN, CDR2 SYDVKM. Trimming removed 6 bases from V and 6 bases from J, with 18 bases in between. The origin of this receptor is an adult in good health. J is TRBJ1-5 and V is TRBV28, with D possibly matching TRBD1 (6 bases). The sample consisted of peripheral blood, taken on day 0 of AZD1222 vaccination. CDR3 sequence (DNA): TGTGCCAGCAGGTGGACGGGGGGCATGACTCAGCCCCAGCATTTT. This sequence encodes CASRWTGGMTQPQHF.